The present entry profiles one TCR beta chain with its context. Its antigen is unidentified. The data were obtained in a study of T cell responses to AZD1222 COVID-19 vaccine. Data came from immunoSEQ multiplex PCR; TCRdb stores just in-frame clones and leaves some out. The sample contains some 120,000 clones, about 90% of which appear only once. V was pared by 5 bases and J by 7 bases, with 14 bases between. The CDR3 consists of 13 residues. The germline V gene encodes CDR1 MNHEY and CDR2 SMNVEV (reference sequence). Findings and limits, study-wide: Only after the peak T cell response were repertoires sampled. Close to half of all spike-specific TCRs reportedly target regions of the variants that are unmutated. CD4 TCRs covered the whole spike, strongest at regions 160-218 and 743-854.

The sequencing used peripheral blood, collected on day 0 of AZD1222 vaccination. This sequence was found in an adult in good health. This rearrangement joins TRBV27 to TRBJ1-2; D is possibly TRBD1 (6 bases). As DNA, the CDR3 is TGTGCCAGCAGTCCCATTACAGGGTTTGGCTACACCTTC. It is translated as CASSPITGFGYTF.